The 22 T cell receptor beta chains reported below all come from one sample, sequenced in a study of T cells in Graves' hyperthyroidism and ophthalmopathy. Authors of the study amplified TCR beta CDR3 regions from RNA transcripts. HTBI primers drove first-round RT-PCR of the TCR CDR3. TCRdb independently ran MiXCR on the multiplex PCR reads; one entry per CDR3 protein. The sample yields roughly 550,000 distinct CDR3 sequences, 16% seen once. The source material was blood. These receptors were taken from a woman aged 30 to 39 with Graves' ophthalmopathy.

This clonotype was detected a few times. CDR3 sequence: CASSLDPGANYGYTF. CDR3 DNA sequence: TGTGCCAGCAGCTTAGATCCAGGGGCGAACTATGGCTACACCTTC. The chain is built from TRBV11-2 and TRBJ1-2; D possibly corresponds to TRBD1 (6 bases). V dropped 0 bases and J dropped 2 bases, with 10 bases sitting between them. The CDR3 contains 15 residues. Germline V CDR1 and CDR2: SGHAT, FQNNGV.

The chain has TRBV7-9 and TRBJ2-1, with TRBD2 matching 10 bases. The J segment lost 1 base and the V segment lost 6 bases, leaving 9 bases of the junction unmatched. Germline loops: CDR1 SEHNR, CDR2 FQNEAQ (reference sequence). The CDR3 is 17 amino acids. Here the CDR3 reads CASSPSGRARSYNEQFF. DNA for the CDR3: TGTGCCAGCAGTCCAAGCGGGAGGGCCAGGTCCTACAATGAGCAGTTCTTC.

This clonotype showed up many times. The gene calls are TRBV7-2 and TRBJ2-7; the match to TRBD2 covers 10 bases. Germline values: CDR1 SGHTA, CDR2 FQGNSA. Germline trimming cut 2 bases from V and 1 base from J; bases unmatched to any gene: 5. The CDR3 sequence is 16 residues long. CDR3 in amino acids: CASSLSSSGGSYEQYF. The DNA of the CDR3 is TGTGCCAGCAGCTTATCCTCTAGCGGGGGTTCCTACGAGCAGTACTTC.

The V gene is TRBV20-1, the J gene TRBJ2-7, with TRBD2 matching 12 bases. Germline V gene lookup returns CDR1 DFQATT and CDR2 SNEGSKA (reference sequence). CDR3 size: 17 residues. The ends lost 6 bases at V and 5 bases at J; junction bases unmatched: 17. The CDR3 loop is CSADLSTSGSTFDEQYF. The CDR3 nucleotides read TGCAGTGCCGATCTATCGACTAGCGGGAGTACCTTCGACGAGCAGTACTTC.

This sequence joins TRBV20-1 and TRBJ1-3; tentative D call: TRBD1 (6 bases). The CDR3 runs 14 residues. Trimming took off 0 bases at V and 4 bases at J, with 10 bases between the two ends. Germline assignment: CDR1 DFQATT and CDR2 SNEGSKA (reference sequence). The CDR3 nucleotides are TGCAGTGCTAGAGAGGGGGCGCCCGGAAACACCATATATTTT. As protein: CSAREGAPGNTIYF.

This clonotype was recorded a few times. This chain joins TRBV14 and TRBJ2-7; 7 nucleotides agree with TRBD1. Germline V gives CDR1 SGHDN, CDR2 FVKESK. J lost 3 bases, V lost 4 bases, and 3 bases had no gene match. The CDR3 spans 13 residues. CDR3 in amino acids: CASSPHRGYEQYF. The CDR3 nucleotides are TGTGCCAGCAGCCCCCACAGGGGCTACGAGCAGTACTTC.

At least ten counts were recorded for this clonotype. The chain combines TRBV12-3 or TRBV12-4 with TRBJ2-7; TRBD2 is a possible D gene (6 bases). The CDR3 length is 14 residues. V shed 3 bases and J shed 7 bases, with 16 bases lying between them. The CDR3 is CASSLRRGNREQYF. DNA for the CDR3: TGTGCCAGCAGTTTGAGGAGGGGCAATCGGGAGCAGTACTTC.

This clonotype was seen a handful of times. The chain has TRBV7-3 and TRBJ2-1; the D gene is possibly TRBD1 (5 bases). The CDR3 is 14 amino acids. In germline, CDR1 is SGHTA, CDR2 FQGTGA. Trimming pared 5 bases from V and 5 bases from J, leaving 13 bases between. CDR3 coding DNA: TGTGCCAGCAGCCCCCAGGGTGTACACAATGAGCAGTTCTTC. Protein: CASSPQGVHNEQFF.

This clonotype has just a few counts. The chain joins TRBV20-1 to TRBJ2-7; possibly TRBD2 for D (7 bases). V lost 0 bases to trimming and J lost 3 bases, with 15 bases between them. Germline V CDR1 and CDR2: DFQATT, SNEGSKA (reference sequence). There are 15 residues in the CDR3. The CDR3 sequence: CSARDRGGVNYEQYF. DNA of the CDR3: TGCAGTGCTAGAGATAGGGGGGGAGTGAACTACGAGCAGTACTTC.

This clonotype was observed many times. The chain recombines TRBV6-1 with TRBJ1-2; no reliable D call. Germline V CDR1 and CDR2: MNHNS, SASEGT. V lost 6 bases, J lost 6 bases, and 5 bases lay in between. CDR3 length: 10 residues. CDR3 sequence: CASSRDGYTF. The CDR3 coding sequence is TGTGCCAGCAGCCGCGATGGCTACACCTTC.

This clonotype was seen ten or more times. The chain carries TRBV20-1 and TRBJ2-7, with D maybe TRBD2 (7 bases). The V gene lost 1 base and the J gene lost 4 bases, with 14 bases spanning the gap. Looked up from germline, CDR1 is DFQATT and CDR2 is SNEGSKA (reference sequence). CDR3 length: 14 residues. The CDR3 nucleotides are TGCAGTGCTAGAGTAAGGGGGGGCCGGTACGAGCAGTACTTC. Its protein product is CSARVRGGRYEQYF.

The CDR3 sequence is CSARAEGEKLFF. The CDR3 coding sequence is TGCAGTGCTAGGGCAGAAGGGGAAAAACTGTTTTTT. The chain has TRBV20-1 and TRBJ1-4, with D unclear. The germline gives CDR1 DFQATT, CDR2 SNEGSKA (reference sequence). V gave up 3 bases and J gave up 8 bases, with 10 bases separating them. This CDR3 has 12 residues.

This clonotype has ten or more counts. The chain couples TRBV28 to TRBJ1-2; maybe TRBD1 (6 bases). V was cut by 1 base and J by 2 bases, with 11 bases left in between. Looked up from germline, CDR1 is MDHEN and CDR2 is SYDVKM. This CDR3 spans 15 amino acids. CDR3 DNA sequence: TGTGCCAGCAGTTTATTTTCAGGGGCGAACTATGGCTACACCTTC. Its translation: CASSLFSGANYGYTF.

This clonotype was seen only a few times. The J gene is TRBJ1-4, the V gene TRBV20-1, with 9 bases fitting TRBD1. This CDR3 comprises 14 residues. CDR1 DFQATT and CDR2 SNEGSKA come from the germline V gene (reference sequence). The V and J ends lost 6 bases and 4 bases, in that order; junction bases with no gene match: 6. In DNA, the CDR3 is TGCAGTGCGGGGACAGGGATCCATAATGAAAAACTGTTTTTT. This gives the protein CSAGTGIHNEKLFF.

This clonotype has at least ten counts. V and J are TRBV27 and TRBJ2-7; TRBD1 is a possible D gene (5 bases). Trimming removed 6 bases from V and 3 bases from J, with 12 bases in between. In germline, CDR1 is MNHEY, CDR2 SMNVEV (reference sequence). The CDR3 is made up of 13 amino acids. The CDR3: CASSPLGVYEQYF. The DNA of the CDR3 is TGTGCCAGCAGCCCCCTAGGGGTCTACGAGCAGTACTTC.

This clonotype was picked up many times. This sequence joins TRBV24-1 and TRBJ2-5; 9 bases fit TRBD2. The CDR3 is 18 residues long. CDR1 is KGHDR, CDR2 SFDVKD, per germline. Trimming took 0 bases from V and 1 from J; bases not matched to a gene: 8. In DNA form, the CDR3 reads TGTGCCACCAGTGATTTGCACGGTGCGGGAGGGTCCCAAGAGACCCAGTACTTC. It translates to CATSDLHGAGGSQETQYF.

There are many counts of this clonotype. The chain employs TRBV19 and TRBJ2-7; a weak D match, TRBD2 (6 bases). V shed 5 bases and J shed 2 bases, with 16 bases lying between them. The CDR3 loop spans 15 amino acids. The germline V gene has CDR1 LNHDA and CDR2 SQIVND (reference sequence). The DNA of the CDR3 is TGTGCCAGTAGTCCAGGACTATCCGGAGCCTACGAGCAGTACTTC. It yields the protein CASSPGLSGAYEQYF.

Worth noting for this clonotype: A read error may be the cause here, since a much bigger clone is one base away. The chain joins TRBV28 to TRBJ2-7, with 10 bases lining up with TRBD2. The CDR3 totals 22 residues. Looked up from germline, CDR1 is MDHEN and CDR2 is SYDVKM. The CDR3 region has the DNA TGTGCCAGCAGTTTGGGCTGGCCAGGAGAGCGGGAGGGCTTGAGAGGGTCCTACGAGCAGCACTTC. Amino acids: CASSLGWPGEREGLRGSYEQHF.

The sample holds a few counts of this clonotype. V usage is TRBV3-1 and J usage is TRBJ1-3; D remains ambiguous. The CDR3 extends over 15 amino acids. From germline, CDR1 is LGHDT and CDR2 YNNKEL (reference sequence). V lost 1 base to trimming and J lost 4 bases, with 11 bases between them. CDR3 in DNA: TGTGCCAGCAGCCAAGGGACTTTCTCCGGAAACACCATATATTTT. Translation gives CASSQGTFSGNTIYF.

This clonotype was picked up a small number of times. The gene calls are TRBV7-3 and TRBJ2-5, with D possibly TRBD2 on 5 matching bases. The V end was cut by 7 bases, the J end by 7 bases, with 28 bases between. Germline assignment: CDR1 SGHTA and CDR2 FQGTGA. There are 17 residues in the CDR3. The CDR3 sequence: CASIKNPRSDFLATQYF. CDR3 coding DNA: TGTGCCAGCATCAAAAACCCCCGGTCGGACTTCCTGGCGACCCAGTACTTC.

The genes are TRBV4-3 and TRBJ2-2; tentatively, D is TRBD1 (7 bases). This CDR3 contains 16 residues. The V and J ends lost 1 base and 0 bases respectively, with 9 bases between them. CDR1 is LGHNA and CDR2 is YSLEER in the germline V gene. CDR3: CASSQGGTANTGELFF. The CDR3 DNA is TGCGCCAGCAGCCAAGGCGGGACAGCGAACACCGGGGAGCTGTTTTTT.

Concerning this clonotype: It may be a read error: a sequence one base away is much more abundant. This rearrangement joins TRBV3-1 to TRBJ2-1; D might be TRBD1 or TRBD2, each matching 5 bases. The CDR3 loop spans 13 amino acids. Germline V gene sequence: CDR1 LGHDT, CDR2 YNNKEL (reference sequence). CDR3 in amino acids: CASSPFGLGEQCF. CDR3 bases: TGTGCCAGCAGCCCCTTCGGGTTAGGGGAGCAGTGCTTC.